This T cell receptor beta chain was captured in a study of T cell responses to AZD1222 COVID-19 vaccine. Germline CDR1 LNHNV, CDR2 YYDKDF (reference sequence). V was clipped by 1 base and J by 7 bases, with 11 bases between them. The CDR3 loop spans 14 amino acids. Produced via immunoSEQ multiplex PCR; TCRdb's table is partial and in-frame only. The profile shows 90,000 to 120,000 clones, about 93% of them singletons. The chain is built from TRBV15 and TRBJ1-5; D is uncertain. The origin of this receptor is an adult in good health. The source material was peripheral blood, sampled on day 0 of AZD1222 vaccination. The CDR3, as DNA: TGTGCCACCAGCAGAGTCGGGCTGGGACAGCCCCAGCATTTT. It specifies CATSRVGLGQPQHF.